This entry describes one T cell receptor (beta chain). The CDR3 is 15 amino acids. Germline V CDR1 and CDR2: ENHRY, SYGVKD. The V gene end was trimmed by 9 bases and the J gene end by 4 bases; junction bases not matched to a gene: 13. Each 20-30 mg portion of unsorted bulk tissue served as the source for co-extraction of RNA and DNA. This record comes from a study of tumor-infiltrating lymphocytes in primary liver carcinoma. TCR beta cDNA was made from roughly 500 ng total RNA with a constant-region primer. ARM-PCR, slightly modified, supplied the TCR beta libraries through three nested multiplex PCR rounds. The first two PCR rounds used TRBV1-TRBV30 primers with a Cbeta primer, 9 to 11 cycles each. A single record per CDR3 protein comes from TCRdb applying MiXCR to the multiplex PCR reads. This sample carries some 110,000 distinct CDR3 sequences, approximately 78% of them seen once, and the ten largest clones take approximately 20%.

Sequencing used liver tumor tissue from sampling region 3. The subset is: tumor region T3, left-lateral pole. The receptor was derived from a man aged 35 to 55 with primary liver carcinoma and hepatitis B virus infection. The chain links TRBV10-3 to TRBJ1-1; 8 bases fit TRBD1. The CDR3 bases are TGTGCCATTTCCACAGGGGGACGAGAGAGCACTGAAGCTTTCTTT. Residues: CAISTGGRESTEAFF.